The rows below give T cell receptor beta chains drawn from one sample of a study of cytomegalovirus exposure and HLA in healthy donors. The protocol was immunoSEQ multiplex PCR, while the TCRdb copy is restricted to in-frame clones and leaves out a portion. The sample has about 160,000 clones, over 70% seen once; the top ten hold about 2.9%. Source material: PBMCs. These receptors came from a woman in her forties or fifties in good health and CMV-seropositive. Both conserved end residues are part of each CDR3. The D gene is left open where the match is weak. The size of a clone is reported for some rows only, either as once, few or many, or as a class for expanded clones.

v_gene: TRBV29-1; abundance: NA; d_gene: TRBD1; j_gene: TRBJ1-1; CDR3nt: TGCAGCACATCCGTACAGGGGATAGTTACTGAAGCTTTCTTT; CDR3aa: CSTSVQGIVTEAFF
v_gene: TRBV11-3; abundance: NA; d_gene: NA; j_gene: TRBJ2-7; CDR3nt: TGTGCCAGCAGCTTACGTGGCGGGGATACCTACGAGCAGTACTTC; CDR3aa: CASSLRGGDTYEQYF
v_gene: TRBV7-2; abundance: NA; d_gene: TRBD1; j_gene: TRBJ2-1; CDR3nt: TGTGCCAGCAACCTTGGGACAGGGTACAATGAGCAGTTCTTC; CDR3aa: CASNLGTGYNEQFF
v_gene: TRBV29-1; abundance: NA; d_gene: TRBD1; j_gene: TRBJ2-5; CDR3nt: TGCAGCGTTGAGGGACAGGGGGGTGAGACCCAGTACTTC; CDR3aa: CSVEGQGGETQYF
v_gene: TRBV11-3; abundance: NA; d_gene: TRBD2; j_gene: TRBJ2-3; CDR3nt: TGTGCCAGCAGCCCTTTAGCGGGAGGGGGAGGCACAGATACGCAGTATTTT; CDR3aa: CASSPLAGGGGTDTQYF
v_gene: TRBV11-2; abundance: NA; d_gene: NA; j_gene: TRBJ1-6; CDR3nt: TGTGCCAGCAGCTTAGGCACAGGAGATTCACCCCTCCACTTT; CDR3aa: CASSLGTGDSPLHF
v_gene: TRBV5-1; abundance: NA; d_gene: TRBD1; j_gene: TRBJ1-1; CDR3nt: TGCGCCAGCAGCCGTGACAGGGCTGAAGCTTTCTTT; CDR3aa: CASSRDRAEAFF
v_gene: TRBV7-2; abundance: NA; d_gene: TRBD1; j_gene: TRBJ1-2; CDR3nt: TGTGCCAGCAGCTCCACAGGGACAGGGAGTGGTGGCTACACCTTC; CDR3aa: CASSSTGTGSGGYTF
v_gene: TRBV5-1; abundance: NA; d_gene: TRBD2; j_gene: TRBJ2-1; CDR3nt: TGCGCCAGCAGCTTGGTTTCTGGGGCTAGCGGGGTTAAGCAGTTCTTC; CDR3aa: CASSLVSGASGVKQFF
v_gene: TRBV5-6; abundance: NA; d_gene: TRBD2; j_gene: TRBJ2-1; CDR3nt: TGTGCCAGCAGCAAGGGACTAGCGGGAGGGCCTGGTGAGCAGTTCTTC; CDR3aa: CASSKGLAGGPGEQFF
v_gene: TRBV30; abundance: NA; d_gene: TRBD1; j_gene: TRBJ1-2; CDR3nt: TGTGCCTGGAGTACCGGACAGGGTGGCTACACCTTC; CDR3aa: CAWSTGQGGYTF
v_gene: TRBV7-2; abundance: NA; d_gene: TRBD1; j_gene: TRBJ1-1; CDR3nt: TGTGCCAGCAGCTTAGGAGGGACAGAGAACATTGAAGCTTTCTTT; CDR3aa: CASSLGGTENIEAFF
v_gene: TRBV2; abundance: NA; d_gene: NA; j_gene: TRBJ2-1; CDR3nt: TGTGCCAGCAGGTTAGGGGGTTTAGTCTACAATGAGCAGTTCTTC; CDR3aa: CASRLGGLVYNEQFF
v_gene: TRBV19; abundance: few; d_gene: NA; j_gene: TRBJ2-5; CDR3nt: TGTGCCAGTAGTGTCTACAGGGATACAGAGACCCAGTACTTC; CDR3aa: CASSVYRDTETQYF
v_gene: TRBV4-2; abundance: NA; d_gene: TRBD1; j_gene: TRBJ2-7; CDR3nt: TGTGCCAGCAGCCCCGGACAGGGGGGTTACGAGCAGTACTTC; CDR3aa: CASSPGQGGYEQYF
v_gene: TRBV15; abundance: NA; d_gene: NA; j_gene: TRBJ2-7; CDR3nt: TGTGCCACCAGCAGAGATGGAATAGCGGAGCAGTACTTC; CDR3aa: CATSRDGIAEQYF
v_gene: TRBV7-9; abundance: NA; d_gene: NA; j_gene: TRBJ2-7; CDR3nt: TGTGCCAGCAGCTTAAACTTTTTTTCGGAGACCTACGAGCAGTACTTC; CDR3aa: CASSLNFFSETYEQYF
v_gene: TRBV2; abundance: NA; d_gene: NA; j_gene: TRBJ2-6; CDR3nt: TGTGCCAGCAGTATGGACGTTTCTGGGGCCAACGGCCTGACTTTC; CDR3aa: CASSMDVSGANGLTF
v_gene: TRBV7-7; abundance: NA; d_gene: TRBD2; j_gene: TRBJ2-5; CDR3nt: TGTGCTAGCAGCTTAGTGCTAGCGGGGGGGCAAGAGACCCAGTACTTC; CDR3aa: CASSLVLAGGQETQYF
v_gene: TRBV27; abundance: NA; d_gene: NA; j_gene: TRBJ1-1; CDR3nt: TGTGCCAGCAGTCCCTGGACAGCCACTGAAGCTTTCTTT; CDR3aa: CASSPWTATEAFF
v_gene: TRBV5-5; abundance: NA; d_gene: NA; j_gene: TRBJ1-4; CDR3nt: TGTGCCAGCACCTCACGGCGGGGGGCGGGTGAAAAACTGTTTTTT; CDR3aa: CASTSRRGAGEKLFF
v_gene: TRBV5-4; abundance: NA; d_gene: NA; j_gene: TRBJ1-4; CDR3nt: TGTGCCAGCAGCTTGGGAGGGACTAATGAAAAACTGTTTTTT; CDR3aa: CASSLGGTNEKLFF
v_gene: TRBV7-2; abundance: NA; d_gene: NA; j_gene: TRBJ1-2; CDR3nt: TGTGCCAGCAGCTCTCTCGGGGGGATAGATGGCTACACCTTC; CDR3aa: CASSSLGGIDGYTF
v_gene: TRBV7-2; abundance: NA; d_gene: NA; j_gene: TRBJ2-3; CDR3nt: TGTGCCAGCAGCTTAGTATCTAGCTACTCGACAGATACGCAGTATTTT; CDR3aa: CASSLVSSYSTDTQYF
v_gene: TRBV28; abundance: NA; d_gene: NA; j_gene: TRBJ2-2; CDR3nt: TGTGCCAGCAGTTTGGGAGGACTGATCACCGGGGAGCTGTTTTTT; CDR3aa: CASSLGGLITGELFF
v_gene: TRBV28; abundance: NA; d_gene: NA; j_gene: TRBJ1-1; CDR3nt: TGTGCCAGCAGTCTCGTGACAGGTCGCACAACAACATGGACTGAAGCTTTCTTT; CDR3aa: CASSLVTGRTTTWTEAFF
v_gene: TRBV6-6; abundance: NA; d_gene: NA; j_gene: TRBJ1-3; CDR3nt: TGTGCCAGCAGTTACTCAGGAGACTCTGGAAACACCATATATTTT; CDR3aa: CASSYSGDSGNTIYF
v_gene: TRBV28; abundance: NA; d_gene: TRBD1; j_gene: TRBJ1-2; CDR3nt: TGTGCCAGCAGACCGGGACAGGGAGGGGGCTACACCTTC; CDR3aa: CASRPGQGGGYTF
v_gene: TRBV6-5; abundance: few; d_gene: TRBD1; j_gene: TRBJ1-3; CDR3nt: TGTGCCAGCATCGAGATACAGGGGAATGGAAACACCATATATTTT; CDR3aa: CASIEIQGNGNTIYF
v_gene: TRBV28; abundance: NA; d_gene: NA; j_gene: TRBJ2-5; CDR3nt: TGTGCCAGCAGTTTTCGGGCTAGCGCTTATCAAGAGACCCAGTACTTC; CDR3aa: CASSFRASAYQETQYF
v_gene: TRBV6-6; abundance: few; d_gene: TRBD1; j_gene: TRBJ2-3; CDR3nt: TGTGCCAGCAGCGCTGACAGGGTAGATACGCAGTATTTT; CDR3aa: CASSADRVDTQYF
v_gene: TRBV10-1; abundance: NA; d_gene: NA; j_gene: TRBJ1-4; CDR3nt: TGCGCCAGCAGTCTAGCAACTAATGAAAAACTGTTTTTT; CDR3aa: CASSLATNEKLFF
v_gene: TRBV7-8; abundance: NA; d_gene: TRBD2; j_gene: TRBJ2-1; CDR3nt: TGTGCCAGCAGCTTAGCCGAGGCGGGAGGAAGCAATGAGCAGTTCTTC; CDR3aa: CASSLAEAGGSNEQFF
v_gene: TRBV14; abundance: NA; d_gene: TRBD1; j_gene: TRBJ1-3; CDR3nt: TGTGCCAGCAGCCGACTAGGGACAGCTAGCTCTGGAAACACCATATATTTT; CDR3aa: CASSRLGTASSGNTIYF
v_gene: TRBV7-9; abundance: NA; d_gene: NA; j_gene: TRBJ2-4; CDR3nt: TGTGCCAGCAGCTTAGAAGCTCCTCAAAGTCAGTACTTC; CDR3aa: CASSLEAPQSQYF
v_gene: TRBV11-2; abundance: NA; d_gene: TRBD1; j_gene: TRBJ2-7; CDR3nt: TGTGCCAGCAGCTTAGTAGGACAGGGGGTCAACGAGCAGTACTTC; CDR3aa: CASSLVGQGVNEQYF
v_gene: TRBV28; abundance: NA; d_gene: NA; j_gene: TRBJ1-1; CDR3nt: TGTGCCAGCAGACCTCTGAGGGACACTGAAGCTTTCTTT; CDR3aa: CASRPLRDTEAFF